This record looks at one T cell receptor beta chain sequence and its context. There is no known antigen for this receptor. Nothing much larger sits one base from this clone, and base qualities are not available. The data were obtained in a study of identical twins listed by TCRdb under 2016. A note on the overall study: To test whether fetal clonotypes persist, the study used deep sequencing on TCR alpha and beta repertoires from monozygotic twins, unrelated adults of various ages, and cord blood. To rule out contamination, the twin experiments were replicated at different times with different library preparation protocols.

The library was produced with 5' RACE. TCRdb names Illumina HiSeq 2000 as the instrument used. A universal primer binding site was added through template switching, and the final cDNA carried a unique molecular identifier so that TCR cDNA molecules could be counted accurately. Specific primers in the conserved constant-segment region were used to synthesize first-strand cDNA for the TCR alpha and beta chains. To control for contamination, every cDNA library carried two barcodes: a SMART-Mk sample barcode plus Illumina barcodes. Two successive PCR steps introduced TruSeq adapter sequences along with Illumina sample barcodes. Sequencing of the TCR alpha and beta cDNA libraries was done on the Illumina HiSeq platform using custom primers. From the authors' description of their analysis: Raw reads were processed with MiGEC to extract unique molecular identifiers, and MiXCR was used to determine CDR3 positions. For each individual, recombination models were inferred using an EM algorithm with the repgenHMM and IGoR tools. The analysis of shared clonotypes was done with the tcR package in R, with sharing normalized by the product of cloneset sizes. Out-of-frame nonproductive sequences were analyzed to study raw recombination free of thymic and clonal selection effects. TCRdb trimmed the raw reads at Q25, called clones with MiXCR and kept productive beta chains. Rows are unified per CDR3 protein, each entry keeping the most common DNA and genes. These V and J calls are TCRdb output, not the study's own analysis. Present in this sample are approximately 600,000 distinct CDR3 sequences, 9.5% to 10% of which were seen just once. The top ten hold roughly 3% of the sample.

The CDR3 starts with the cysteine, ends with the phenylalanine, and has 14 residues. CDR3 DNA only is kept here, 42 bases in frame from base 1. The germline V gene (reference sequence) specifies SEHNR as CDR1 and FQNEAQ as CDR2. V lost 3 bases and J lost 1 base; the stretch between them is 9 bases long. Only healthy Caucasian donors were included. The twin cohort comprised three pairs of female monozygotic twins, all aged about 18 to 29 years. Peripheral blood mononuclear cells were the source from which RNA for the TCR libraries was isolated. Results and caveats for the whole study, not just this receptor: Compared with coincidental sharing between unrelated individuals, out-of-frame TCR alpha sequences shared between twins showed an excess of sequences with low generation probability. The excess sharing between twins in beta out-of-frame sequences was weaker because fewer shared sequences reduced the signal-to-noise ratio. Fewer insertions were carried by abundant cord blood beta clonotypes, a similar but weaker trend appeared in young adult naive repertoires, and no such trend appeared in memory repertoires. Because the same donors could not be followed over many years, conclusions were based on cross-sectional statistical analysis. Recombination models systematically underestimated out-of-frame TCR alpha sharing in monozygotic twins but agreed with sharing between unrelated individuals. Zero-insertion analyses could be partly confounded by invariant T cells such as MAIT and iNKT, although diverse VJ usage argued against such confounding for most clonotypes.

These data were also reused for a study on yellow fever vaccine responses in identical twins. As that second paper reports: The T cell response to vaccination in identical twins was reported by the authors to appear partly convergent and partly personalized. In identical twins, the study followed T cell clones that responded to the vaccine with precision.

This receptor was taken from a woman aged 18-29 years in good health. Sequencing used PBMCs. The rearranged segments are TRBV7-9 and TRBJ2-5; TRBD1 is perhaps the D gene, given 5 matching bases. The nucleotide sequence reads as follows: TGTGCCAGCAGCTTTATGACAGCCCAAGAGACCCAGTACTTC. This codes for CASSFMTAQETQYF.